A selection of T cell receptor beta chains follows, all from one sample in a study of response to subunit inactivated influenza vaccine. TCRdb re-analysed the RT-PCR reads in MiXCR, keeping a single row per CDR3 protein. This table holds about 520,000 distinct CDR3 sequences, roughly 27% found once. The material was CD4+ T cells sorted from PBMCs, obtained roughly 5 days after vaccination. The receptors stem from a man aged 50 to 60 who received an inactivated influenza vaccine. The CDR3 runs from the conserved cysteine through the conserved F or W. D genes are given only for firm matches. Expanded clones are given a class, and other clones once, few, many or no size at all.

>few|TRBV11-2|TRBJ1-2|.
TGTGCCAGCAGCTTAGTTGCGGACCTCTATGGCTACACCTTC
CASSLVADLYGYTF
>few|TRBV4-1|TRBJ1-2|TRBD1
TGCGCCAGCAGCCAACACGGACAGGGGGATCGTCGGAGCTATGGCTACACCTTC
CASSQHGQGDRRSYGYTF
>.|TRBV5-1|TRBJ2-1|TRBD2
TGCGCCAGCAGCGGGGCTCAGGCGGGAGTGTACAATGAGCAGTTCTTC
CASSGAQAGVYNEQFF
>once|TRBV20-1|TRBJ2-7|TRBD1
TGCAGTGCTAAAGGACAGGGGACCTACGAGCAGTACTTC
CSAKGQGTYEQYF
>many|TRBV12-3/TRBV12-4|TRBJ2-1|TRBD2
TGTGCCAGCAGTATAGCGGGGGGGTTAAGAAATGAGCAGTTCTTC
CASSIAGGLRNEQFF
>.|TRBV7-3|TRBJ2-2|TRBD2
TGTGCCAGCAGCCCCTCAGGCGGGAGTGTAGCCGGGGAGCTGTTTTTT
CASSPSGGSVAGELFF
>.|TRBV12-3/TRBV12-4|TRBJ2-5|.
TGTGCCAGCAGTACCGACAGGACGGAGACCCAGTACTTC
CASSTDRTETQYF
>.|TRBV20-1|TRBJ2-7|.
TGCAGTGCTCCCCTGGGAGGGGGGGCTTACGAGCAGTACTTC
CSAPLGGGAYEQYF
>.|TRBV20-1|TRBJ1-1|.
TGCAGTGCTAGAGTCCCAGGGAACACTGAAGCTTTCTTT
CSARVPGNTEAFF
>few|TRBV7-2|TRBJ2-2|.
TGTGCCAGCAGCTTAGTGACTGGGCAGGGGACGCTGTTTTTT
CASSLVTGQGTLFF
>.|TRBV29-1|TRBJ2-1|TRBD2
TGCAGTCATTGGACTAGCCTTTACAATGAGCAGTTCTTC
CSHWTSLYNEQFF
>.|TRBV20-1|TRBJ2-3|TRBD2
TGCAGTGCTAGAGTCAACCCCGCCTTTAGCGGGAGGGCAGGGGATACGCAGTATTTT
CSARVNPAFSGRAGDTQYF
>.|TRBV20-1|TRBJ1-6|.
TGCAGTGCTAGTCCGGGTTATAATTCACCCCTCCACTTT
CSASPGYNSPLHF
>.|TRBV27|TRBJ1-1|.
TGTGCCAGCAGTTTCAGGGTGGGGGCTTCTGAAGCTTTCTTT
CASSFRVGASEAFF
>.|TRBV10-3|TRBJ1-1|TRBD1
TGTGCCATCAGTGTTCGGGACAGGGACTCTGAAGCTTTCTTT
CAISVRDRDSEAFF
>once|TRBV5-1|TRBJ2-3|TRBD2
TGCGCCAGCAGCTACTCCAATGGACTAGCGGGAGTCCAAGATACGCAGTATTTT
CASSYSNGLAGVQDTQYF
>few|TRBV6-2/TRBV6-3|TRBJ2-5|TRBD1
TGTGCCAGTCGCGACAGGGGAGAGACCCAGTACTTC
CASRDRGETQYF
>few|TRBV20-1|TRBJ2-1|.
TGCAGTGCTAGCGCGGGACCATCTTACAATGAGCAGTTCTTC
CSASAGPSYNEQFF
>few|TRBV12-3/TRBV12-4|TRBJ2-7|.
TGTGCCAGCAGCGAAGATCGATGGGAGCAGTACTTC
CASSEDRWEQYF
>once|TRBV5-6|TRBJ2-7|.
TGTGCCAGCAGCCACATGGGGGCGGCCTACGAGCAGTACTTC
CASSHMGAAYEQYF